These T cell receptor beta chains were read from a single sample in a study of spatial heterogeneity in lung cancer. MiXCR, run by TCRdb on the 5' RACE reads, gives a single entry per CDR3 protein. The sample lists about 52,000 distinct CDR3 sequences; roughly 7.4% were seen once. This sample comprised PBMCs, obtained at follow-up. These receptors were collected from a female donor with early-stage non-small cell lung cancer. Both conserved end residues are part of each CDR3. D genes are given only for firm matches. The size of a clone is reported for some rows only, either as once, few or many, or as a class for expanded clones.

V	J	D	size	length	DNA	CDR3
TRBV6-1	TRBJ1-1	-	many	13	TGTGCCAGCCCCCGGGACTCTAGCTCTGAAGCTTTCTTT	CASPRDSSSEAFF
TRBV5-1	TRBJ2-7	-	few	13	TGCGCCAGCAGCTTGGACAGGGTCAACGAGCAGTACTTC	CASSLDRVNEQYF
TRBV12-3/TRBV12-4	TRBJ2-3	-	many	12	TGTGCCAGCAGTCCAGAGTCAGATACGCAGTATTTT	CASSPESDTQYF
TRBV2	TRBJ2-3	TRBD1	many	15	TGTGCCAGCAGTGAGGGACAGGGACGAACAGATACGCAGTATTTT	CASSEGQGRTDTQYF
TRBV6-1	TRBJ1-1	TRBD1	-	15	TGTGCCAGCAGTGAATGGAGGGGGCGAGGCACTGAAGCTTTCTTT	CASSEWRGRGTEAFF
TRBV30	TRBJ2-5	TRBD2	-	12	TGTGCCTGGAGCAGCGGGGGGGAGACCCAGTACTTC	CAWSSGGETQYF
TRBV5-4	TRBJ2-4	-	many	13	TGTGCCAGCAGCTTGTTGGACAAAAACATTCAGTACTTC	CASSLLDKNIQYF
TRBV11-2	TRBJ2-5	-	-	14	TGTGCCAGCAGGGGGTGGGGAAGCCAAGAGACCCAGTACTTC	CASRGWGSQETQYF
TRBV5-1	TRBJ2-5	-	few	13	TGCGCCAGCAGCTCGATGGCCCAAGAGACCCAGTACTTC	CASSSMAQETQYF
TRBV7-9	TRBJ2-1	-	-	15	TGTGCCAGCGCCCCTCTTCAGGGCTCCTACAATGAGCAGTTCTTC	CASAPLQGSYNEQFF
TRBV20-1	TRBJ2-1	TRBD2	many	13	TGCAGTCGAAAAACTAGCGGGTACAATGAGCAGTTCTTC	CSRKTSGYNEQFF
TRBV5-1	TRBJ1-6	-	few	15	TGCGCCAGCAGCCCGGTTGCGGATCCAAATTCACCCCTCCACTTT	CASSPVADPNSPLHF
TRBV5-1	TRBJ1-1	-	many	13	TGCGCCAGCAGCTTGCCGTCGGGATCTGAAGCTTTCTTT	CASSLPSGSEAFF
TRBV7-2	TRBJ2-3	-	many	14	TGTGCCAGCAGCTTAGTGCCGAGCACAGATACGCAGTATTTT	CASSLVPSTDTQYF
TRBV6-5	TRBJ1-2	-	once	15	TGTGCCAGCAGTTTAGGGGCGTTCAACCCCTATGGCTACACCTTC	CASSLGAFNPYGYTF
TRBV18	TRBJ2-5	-	many	15	TGTGCCAGCTCACCACCGAATCCCCTAGAAGAGACCCAGTACTTC	CASSPPNPLEETQYF
TRBV5-1	TRBJ1-1	-	-	13	TGCGCCAGCAGCGCCTCTTACGCCGCTGAAGCTTTCTTT	CASSASYAAEAFF
TRBV7-9	TRBJ1-2	-	many	15	TGTGCCAGCAGCTCTCCTACGGACGGAAGCTATGGCTACACCTTC	CASSSPTDGSYGYTF
TRBV20-1	TRBJ2-7	-	many	14	TGCAGTGCTAGCCACCCGGGACTTTACTACGAGCAGTACTTC	CSASHPGLYYEQYF
TRBV5-1	TRBJ1-5	-	-	13	TGCGCCAGCAGTCCCGACCCCAATCAGCCCCAGCATTTT	CASSPDPNQPQHF
TRBV3-1	TRBJ2-7	-	few	13	TGTGCCAGCAGCCCTCTCGGATCCTACGAGCAGTACTTC	CASSPLGSYEQYF
TRBV20-1	TRBJ2-7	-	few	14	TGCAGTGCTAGAGATCCTCAGATACTACACGAGCAGTACTTC	CSARDPQILHEQYF
TRBV7-2	TRBJ1-2	-	-	16	TGTGCCAGCAGCTCGTACCGGCCACAGAACGCAGCCGGCTACACCTTC	CASSSYRPQNAAGYTF
TRBV20-1	TRBJ1-2	-	-	11	TGCAGTGCTAGAGAAATGAGGGGGGACACCTTC	CSAREMRGDTF
TRBV5-1	TRBJ1-4	-	-	17	TGCGCCAGCAGCTTGGCCCCCTCGGGCAGGGCTAATGAAAAACTGTTTTTT	CASSLAPSGRANEKLFF
TRBV5-1	TRBJ2-3	TRBD2	many	16	TGCGCCAGCAGCTTGGGTAGCGGGGGCCGCACAGATACGCAGTATTTT	CASSLGSGGRTDTQYF
TRBV3-1	TRBJ1-1	TRBD1	many	14	TGTGCCAGCAGGGGACAGGGGGGAATCACTGAAGCTTTCTTT	CASRGQGGITEAFF
TRBV3-1	TRBJ1-3	TRBD1	-	18	TGTGCCAGCAGCCAAGCTGGGACAGATAACTTCTCTGGAAACACCATATATTTT	CASSQAGTDNFSGNTIYF
TRBV7-9	TRBJ2-1	TRBD1	-	18	TGTGCCAGCAGTAACCGGGACAGGGACCCACACGGGGACAATGAGCAGTTCTTC	CASSNRDRDPHGDNEQFF
TRBV5-1	TRBJ2-1	TRBD2	many	17	TGCGCCAGCAGCTTGGCCAGCGGGGGAGTTTCCTACAATGAGCAGTTCTTC	CASSLASGGVSYNEQFF
TRBV11-2	TRBJ2-6	-	many	18	TGTGCCAGCAGTTCCCTTCGACGGACCCTCTCTGGGGCCAACGTCCTGACTTTC	CASSSLRRTLSGANVLTF
TRBV7-2	TRBJ1-1	-	many	12	TGTGCCAGAGAGGGTCCCAACACTGAAGCTTTCTTT	CAREGPNTEAFF
TRBV10-3	TRBJ2-3	-	few	13	TGTGCCATCAGTGAGTCAGGGGGAGGTACGCAGTATTTT	CAISESGGGTQYF
TRBV6-5	TRBJ1-1	-	-	14	TGTGCCAGCACACCTAACAACATGAACACTGAAGCTTTCTTT	CASTPNNMNTEAFF
TRBV29-1	TRBJ2-1	-	many	14	TGCAGCGTTGAAGAGGAGCGAGGGGCCCATGAGCAGTTCTTC	CSVEEERGAHEQFF
TRBV7-9	TRBJ2-7	-	few	12	TGTGCCAGCAGCCGGATATCCTACGAGCAGTACTTC	CASSRISYEQYF
TRBV4-1	TRBJ2-2	TRBD2	-	16	TGCGCCAGCAGCCCCCTAGCGGGGGGACTGGGCGGGGAGCTGTTTTTT	CASSPLAGGLGGELFF
TRBV6-1	TRBJ2-1	TRBD2	many	15	TGTGCCAGCAGTATAGGACTAGCGGACTACAATGAGCAGTTCTTC	CASSIGLADYNEQFF
TRBV2	TRBJ2-5	-	many	13	TGTGCCAGCAGTGGTCGGGGTTTGGTGACCCAGTACTTC	CASSGRGLVTQYF
TRBV4-2	TRBJ2-1	TRBD2	many	16	TGTGCCAGCAGCCAAGATCCAGCGGGGGCCTACAATGAGCAGTTCTTC	CASSQDPAGAYNEQFF
TRBV5-5	TRBJ2-5	TRBD1	many	15	TGTGCCAGCAGCTTGGCTGACAGGGGACAAGAGACCCAGTACTTC	CASSLADRGQETQYF
TRBV11-1	TRBJ2-3	TRBD2	few	18	TGTGCCAGCACCCCGGGACTAGCGGGGGGGCCCCCAACAGATACGCAGTATTTT	CASTPGLAGGPPTDTQYF
TRBV2	TRBJ1-1	-	-	14	TGTGCCAGCATAGGACAGAAAATTAACACTGAAGCTTTCTTT	CASIGQKINTEAFF
TRBV5-1	TRBJ2-3	-	many	15	TGCGCCAGCAGCGTGGCAGGGCAAGTCACAGATACGCAGTATTTT	CASSVAGQVTDTQYF
TRBV18	TRBJ2-7	-	-	14	TGTGCCAGCTCACCGGGGGGAGGCTCCTACGAGCAGTACTTC	CASSPGGGSYEQYF
TRBV9	TRBJ2-7	-	-	14	TGTGCCAGCAACCCATTGCCAGACTCCAGCGAGCAGTACTTC	CASNPLPDSSEQYF
TRBV4-3	TRBJ2-7	TRBD1	many	16	TGCGCCAGCAGCCGGGAGACAGGGCAAATGACCTACGAGCAGTACTTC	CASSRETGQMTYEQYF